This TCR beta chain is drawn from a study of shared clonotypes between healthy human individuals (dated by TCRdb to about 2020). Concerning the study at large: A few men and a couple of women, aged 18 to 49 years, made up the cohort. Each donor's leukapheresis produced roughly between roughly 0.85 and 9 billion PBMCs. Different laboratories and diverse techniques were used to prepare libraries and sequence TCR repertoires, to increase sequencing depth and limit assay-specific biases. Per donor, three plates each were used for CD4 naive and CD4 memory, two for CD8 naive, and one for CD8 memory. Blood TCR repertoires of four to six healthy adults were deeply sequenced to estimate repertoire size and the extent of clonotype sharing between individuals. Here is what the overall study found, with its caveats: Because the study included only a small number of donors, the genetic and exposure-history diversity represented was limited. Higher generation probabilities were observed for clonotypes shared by all four sorted-subset donors than for non-shared clonotypes. When a handful of donors were compared, the shared fraction of clonotypes was about 5% for naive CD4, about 4% for naive CD8, more than 2% for memory CD4, and roughly 0.4% for memory CD8. Only blood was sampled, and tissue TCR repertoires likely differ from those in blood. Pairwise subsampling indicated that sequencing depth was expected to affect the degree of clonotype sharing among donors. Rarefaction of sorted-subset datasets indicated incomplete sequencing despite the large sequencing depth. Naive subsets generally had larger estimated clonotype richness than memory subsets.

TCR CDR3 regions were amplified from genomic DNA by multiplex PCR using the deep immunoSEQ assay. Extracted genomic DNA from each cell subset was spread evenly across all wells of several immunoSEQ 96-well plates, with each plate serving as a replicate. For sorted subsets, roughly 200 ng genomic DNA, equal to tens of thousands of T cell genomes, was loaded into each replicate PCR. Purified libraries were quantified with a Qubit 3.0 fluorometer, sized on a Bioanalyzer 2100, and re-quantified with the KAPA Library Quantification kit. Every immunoSEQ 96-well plate was sequenced on a separate single-read 150-cycle Illumina NextSeq 550 flow cell. Processing in the source paper ran as follows. Because the immunoSEQ output included only junctional sequences and no quality scores, the filtering could not be the same as the filtering used for full-length reads. Sequences were annotated with PyIR, a Python wrapper for IgBLAST v1.9, using IMGT germline references to assign V/J genes and CDR3. Reads were removed for weak V/J assignments (E-value above 1e-6), missing CDR3, stop codons, out-of-frame junctions, or ambiguous translated residues. V3J clonotypes were defined as sequences sharing an identical inferred V gene, J gene, and CDR3 amino acid sequence. To compute the percentage overlap between repertoires, the number of shared unique clonotypes was divided by the size of the smaller repertoire. Three approaches were used to assess repertoire richness: RTK rarefaction, the Chao1 estimator, and Recon v2.1 estimates of unobserved clonotypes. For all TCRbeta clonotypes obtained by the gDNA method from a few donors, generation probabilities were computed with OLGA. Drawn from immuneACCESS, this table holds only the in-frame rearrangements with V and J called that TCRdb kept. Clones are partly lost; checked studies trace under half to an unresolved V gene and leave the rest unexplained. Clone size and the V and J calls come from that table; the DNA yielded D and trimming. The sample has around 700,000 clones on record, about 92% of them singletons. The ten largest clones capture approximately 24% of the sample.

For the CD8 naive samples, CD45RO-negative cells were positively selected for CCR7, yielding a CD45RA+CCR7+ population from which TemRA cells were excluded. The donors were healthy, HIV-negative adults who had no recently reported acute infections or vaccinations. Every donor was a Caucasian adult residing in Nashville, Tennessee, USA. Blood was obtained by leukapheresis, after which PBMCs were separated by Ficoll-Histopaque density gradient centrifugation and cryopreserved in liquid nitrogen vapor phase. Analytical flow cytometry was used to check the purity and quantity of every magnetically sorted T cell population. From each sorted fraction, genomic DNA was isolated and quantified by UV absorbance on a Nanodrop 2000c. Trimming at the junction amounts to 5 bases on V and 4 bases on J, and the germline ends lie 14 bases apart. Taken from the germline V gene (reference sequence), the CDR1 and CDR2 loops are MNHNY and SVGAGI. The CDR3, cysteine through phenylalanine, is 14 amino acids long. Left in the record is the CDR3 DNA by itself, 42 bases read in frame from the first base.

Of note for this clone: The clone's antigen remains unknown. Per-nucleotide qualities are absent, and no much larger clonotype sits a single base away.

The chain is assembled from TRBV6-6 and TRBJ2-5; the best D guess is TRBD2, with 6 bases matching. Source material: naive CD8+ T cells sorted from blood. In light of the paper, this sample's cell subset or site label describes: CD45RA+CCR7+. The TCR originated in a man in his thirties or forties in good health. The DNA is as follows: TGTGCCAGCAGTCTACATGGGGGGACAGAGACCCAGTACTTC. Its amino acids are CASSLHGGTETQYF.